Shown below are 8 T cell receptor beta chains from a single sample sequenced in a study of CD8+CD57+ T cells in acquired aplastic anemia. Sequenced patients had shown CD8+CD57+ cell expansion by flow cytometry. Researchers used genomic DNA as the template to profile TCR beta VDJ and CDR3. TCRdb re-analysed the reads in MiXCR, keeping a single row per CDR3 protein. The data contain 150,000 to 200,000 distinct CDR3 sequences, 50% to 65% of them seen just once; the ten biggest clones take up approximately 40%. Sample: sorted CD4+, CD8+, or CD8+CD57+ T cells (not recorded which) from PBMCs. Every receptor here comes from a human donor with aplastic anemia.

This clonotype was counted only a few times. The CDR3: CSVSGPGYEQYF. Written as DNA, the CDR3 is TGCAGCGTTTCCGGGCCGGGGTACGAGCAGTACTTC. J is TRBJ2-7 and V is TRBV29-1, with D possibly matching TRBD2 (5 bases). The CDR3 runs to 12 residues. Trimming stripped 5 bases from V and 4 bases from J, with 12 bases between. Germline V gene data show CDR1 as SQVTM and CDR2 as ANQGSEA.

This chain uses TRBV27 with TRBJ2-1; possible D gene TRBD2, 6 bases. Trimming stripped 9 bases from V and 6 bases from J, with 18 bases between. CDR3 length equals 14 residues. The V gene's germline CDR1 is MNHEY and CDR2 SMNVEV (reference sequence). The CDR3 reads CASQTLASTNEQFF. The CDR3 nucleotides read TGTGCCAGTCAGACCCTAGCGAGTACCAATGAGCAGTTCTTC.

The CDR3 loop is CASSLGSLAYEQYF. For the CDR3, the DNA is TGTGCCAGCAGCTTAGGTAGCTTGGCCTACGAGCAGTACTTC. The chain is built from TRBV5-6 and TRBJ2-7; D gene uncertain. This CDR3 comprises 14 residues. Trimming cost V 2 bases and J 2 bases, with 11 bases left between them. The germline CDR1 and CDR2 sequences are SGHDT and YYEEEE.

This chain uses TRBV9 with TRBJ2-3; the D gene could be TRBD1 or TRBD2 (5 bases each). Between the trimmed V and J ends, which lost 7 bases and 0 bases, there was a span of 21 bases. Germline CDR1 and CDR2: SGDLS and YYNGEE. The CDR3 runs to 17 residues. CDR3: CASSPNGTYPSTDTQYF. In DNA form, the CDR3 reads TGTGCCAGCTCCCCGAATGGGACCTACCCTAGCACAGATACGCAGTATTTT.

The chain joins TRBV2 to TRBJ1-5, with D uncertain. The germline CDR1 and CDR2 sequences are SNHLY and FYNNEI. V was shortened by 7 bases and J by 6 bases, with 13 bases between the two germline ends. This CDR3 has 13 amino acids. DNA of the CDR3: TGTGCCAGCATGAGTAGAGGGTTTCAGCCCCAGCATTTT. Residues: CASMSRGFQPQHF.

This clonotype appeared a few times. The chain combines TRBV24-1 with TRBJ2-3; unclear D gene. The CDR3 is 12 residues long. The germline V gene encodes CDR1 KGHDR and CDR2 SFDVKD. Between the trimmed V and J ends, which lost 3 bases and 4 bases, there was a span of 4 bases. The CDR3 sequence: CATSDGADTQYF. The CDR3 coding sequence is TGTGCCACCAGTGATGGGGCAGATACGCAGTATTTT.

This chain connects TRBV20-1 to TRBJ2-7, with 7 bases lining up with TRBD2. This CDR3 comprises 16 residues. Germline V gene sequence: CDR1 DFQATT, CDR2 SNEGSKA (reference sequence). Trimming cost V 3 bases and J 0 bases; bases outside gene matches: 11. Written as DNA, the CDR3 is TGCAGTGCTAGGGGTAGCGGGTCGATCTACTCCTACGAGCAGTACTTC. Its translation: CSARGSGSIYSYEQYF.

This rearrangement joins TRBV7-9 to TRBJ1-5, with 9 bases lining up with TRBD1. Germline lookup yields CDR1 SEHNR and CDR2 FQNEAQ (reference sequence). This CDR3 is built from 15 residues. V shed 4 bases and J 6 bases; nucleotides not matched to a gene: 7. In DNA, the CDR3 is TGTGCCAGCAGCTCCGGGACAGGGTTCCTTCAGCCCCAGCATTTT. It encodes CASSSGTGFLQPQHF. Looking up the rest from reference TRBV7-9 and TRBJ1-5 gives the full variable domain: DTGVSQNPRHKITKRGQNVTFRCDPISEHNRLYWYRQTLGQGPEFLTYFQNEAQLEKSRLLSDRFSAERPKGSFSTLEIQRTEQGDSAMYLCASSSGTGFLQPQHFGDGTRLSIL.